Sequencing of this TCR beta chain was carried out in a study of molecular identifiers for immune sequencing clone quantification. Study results and caveats: Clones above 20 RNA copies contained over 98% of effector molecules but under 1% of naive ones.

The ends lost 2 bases at V and 0 bases at J; junction bases unmatched: 3. The CDR3 is made up of 15 amino acids. Germline V gives CDR1 MDHEN, CDR2 SYDVKM. In the sort, naive CD8 T cells were defined as CD8+CD4-CCR7+CD45RA+. Comments on this clonotype: Its specificity is unknown.

Bulk TCR libraries used previously described methods and listed TCR primers. TCRdb redid the calling of the PCR reads with MiXCR, one entry per CDR3 protein. The sample yields roughly 300,000 distinct CDR3 sequences, roughly a quarter seen once. This receptor was taken from a human donor in good health. Some libraries in this study had Jurkat cell RNA spiked in. This chain joins TRBV28 and TRBJ2-7; TRBD2 agrees at 8 bases. Sequencing was carried out using naive CD8+ T cells from blood, with Jurkat cell RNA spiked in. Noted subset: FACS-sorted CD8+CD4-CCR7+CD45RA+ naive T cells. The CDR3 protein is CASSLTSGASYEQYF. The CDR3 region has the DNA TGTGCCAGCAGTTTAACTAGCGGAGCCTCCTACGAGCAGTACTTC.